The clone carrying this T cell receptor (beta chain) was observed a handful of times. What it binds is not known. Primers included in the PCR were 60 Vbeta and 13 Jbeta primers. TCRdb's copy holds only in-frame clones and misses some; the assay was immunoSEQ multiplex PCR. This table holds roughly 140,000 clones, roughly a tenth found once. The data derive from a study of cytomegalovirus exposure and HLA in healthy donors. This CDR3 contains 15 residues. V was cut by 2 bases and J by 0 bases, with 8 bases left in between. In germline, CDR1 is ENHRY, CDR2 SYGVKD. Findings and caveats of the study: Later analysis placed DRB1 highest and HLA-C lowest in TCR association rates, which differed by HLA locus. An analysis was carried out later, and it reportedly showed fewer N-insertions in an Asian-associated ancestry cluster than the approximately 680-donor mean. Earlier analysis yielded a pattern in which most TCR beta V segments were productive about 90% or about 30% of the time. Among the sequence variants, a highly shared cluster was likely an artifact of sequencing.

The genes are TRBV10-3 and TRBJ1-3; D unclear. The specimen sequenced was PBMCs. The clonotype comes from a male donor in good health and CMV-seronegative. As DNA, the CDR3 is TGTGCCATCAGTGAGCACACCACCTCTGGAAACACCATATATTTT. It yields the protein CAISEHTTSGNTIYF.